The text below deals with one T cell receptor (beta chain). Its antigen is unidentified. The data were obtained in a study of a mutant IDH1 vaccine in newly diagnosed glioma. Looking at the study overall: The study started vaccination 4-6 weeks after radiotherapy alone, or with temozolomide cycles. Former treatment meant radiotherapy, temozolomide, or both; the majority had gotten both.

TCRdb's copy holds only in-frame clones and misses some; the assay was immunoSEQ multiplex PCR. Among fewer than 75,000 clones listed, 70% to 85% were seen once. Study-wide findings and caveats: Altogether, 85% to 95% of patients exhibited vaccine-induced immune responses.

Germline CDR1 SGHDT, CDR2 YYEEEE. CDR3 length: 16 amino acids. The V and J ends lost 6 bases and 2 bases, in that order; junction bases with no gene match: 11. Specified time point: week 11, during vaccination. A single vaccine dose contained 300 ug of mutant IDH1 20-mer peptide, and topical imiquimod was used with it. The TCR originated in a woman aged 50 to 65 with glioma. The chain couples TRBV5-6 to TRBJ2-7; 10 bases agree with TRBD2. The specimen comprised PBMCs, sampled from a glioma patient whose treatment included an IDH1 peptide vaccine. The CDR3 region is CASTRLAGTYPYEQYF. The CDR3 coding sequence is TGTGCCAGCACCCGACTAGCGGGTACGTACCCCTACGAGCAGTACTTC. The entire variable domain, with the rest obtained from reference TRBV5-6 and TRBJ2-7, is as follows: DAGVTQSPTHLIKTRGQQVTLRCSPKSGHDTVSWYQQALGQGPQFIFQYYEEEERQRGNFPDRFSGHQFPNYSSELNVNALLLGDSALYLCASTRLAGTYPYEQYFGPGTRLTVT.